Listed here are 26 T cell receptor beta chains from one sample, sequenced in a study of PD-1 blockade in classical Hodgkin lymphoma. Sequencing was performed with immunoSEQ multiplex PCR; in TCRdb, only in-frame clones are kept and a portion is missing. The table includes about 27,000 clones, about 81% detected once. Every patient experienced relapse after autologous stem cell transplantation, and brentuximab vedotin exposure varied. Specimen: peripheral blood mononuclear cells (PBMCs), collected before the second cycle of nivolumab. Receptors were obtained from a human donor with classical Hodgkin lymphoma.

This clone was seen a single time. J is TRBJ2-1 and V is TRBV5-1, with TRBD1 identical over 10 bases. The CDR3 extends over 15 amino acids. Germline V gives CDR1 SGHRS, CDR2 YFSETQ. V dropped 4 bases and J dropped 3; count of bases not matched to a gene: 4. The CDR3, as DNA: TGCGCCAGCAGCAACGGACAGGGGGGCTACAATGAGCAGTTCTTC. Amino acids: CASSNGQGGYNEQFF. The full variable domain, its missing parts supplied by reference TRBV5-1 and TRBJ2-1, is KAGVTQTPRYLIKTRGQQVTLSCSPISGHRSVSWYQQTPGQGLQFLFEYFSETQRNKGNFPGRFSGRQFSNSRSEMNVSTLELGDSALYLCASSNGQGGYNEQFFGPGTRLTVL.

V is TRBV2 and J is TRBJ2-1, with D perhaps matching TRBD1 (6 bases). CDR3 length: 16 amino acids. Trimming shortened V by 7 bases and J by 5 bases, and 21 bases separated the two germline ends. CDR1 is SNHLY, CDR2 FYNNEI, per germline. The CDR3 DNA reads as TGTGCCAGCACTTGGGGGCAAGGTCGGGGTAACAATGAGCAGTTCTTC. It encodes CASTWGQGRGNNEQFF.

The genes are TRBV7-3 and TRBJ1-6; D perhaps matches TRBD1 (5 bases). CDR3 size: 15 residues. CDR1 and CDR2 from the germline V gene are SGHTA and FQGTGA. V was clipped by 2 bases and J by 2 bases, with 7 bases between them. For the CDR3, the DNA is TGTGCCAGCAGCTTACAGGGCCCCTATAATTCACCCCTCCACTTT. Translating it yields CASSLQGPYNSPLHF.

The CDR3 DNA reads as TGCGCCAGCAGCTTGGGGAACACGGAACTCGGAAACACCATATATTTT. Its protein product is CASSLGNTELGNTIYF. The chain is built from TRBV5-1 and TRBJ1-3; D remains unclear. In germline, CDR1 is SGHRS, CDR2 YFSETQ. Trimming pared 0 bases from V and 4 bases from J, leaving 14 bases between. The CDR3 consists of 16 residues.

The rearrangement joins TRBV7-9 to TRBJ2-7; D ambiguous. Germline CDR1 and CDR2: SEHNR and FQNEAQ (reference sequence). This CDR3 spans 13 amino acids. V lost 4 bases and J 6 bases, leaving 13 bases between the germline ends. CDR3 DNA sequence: TGTGCCAGCAGCTCCCCCCCCCTAATCGAGCAGTACTTC. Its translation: CASSSPPLIEQYF.

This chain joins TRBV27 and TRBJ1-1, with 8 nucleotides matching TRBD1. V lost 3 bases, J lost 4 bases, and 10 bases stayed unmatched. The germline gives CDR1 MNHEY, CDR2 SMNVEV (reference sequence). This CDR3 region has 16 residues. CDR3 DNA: TGTGCCAGCAGTTTTCAAATGGGGGACAGGTCCACTGAAGCTTTCTTT. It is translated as CASSFQMGDRSTEAFF.

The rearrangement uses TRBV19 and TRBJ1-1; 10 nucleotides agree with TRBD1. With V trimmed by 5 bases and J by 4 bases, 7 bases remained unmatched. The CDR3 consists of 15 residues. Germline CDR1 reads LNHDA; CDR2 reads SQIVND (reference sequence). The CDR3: CASSEDRDRGTEAFF. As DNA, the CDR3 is TGTGCCAGTAGTGAAGACCGGGACAGGGGCACTGAAGCTTTCTTT.

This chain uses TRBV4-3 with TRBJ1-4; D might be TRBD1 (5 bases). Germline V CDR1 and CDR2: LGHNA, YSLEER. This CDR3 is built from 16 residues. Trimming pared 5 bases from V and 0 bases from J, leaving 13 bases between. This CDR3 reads CASSGSGAPTNEKLFF. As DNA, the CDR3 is TGCGCCAGCAGCGGGAGCGGGGCCCCAACTAATGAAAAACTGTTTTTT.

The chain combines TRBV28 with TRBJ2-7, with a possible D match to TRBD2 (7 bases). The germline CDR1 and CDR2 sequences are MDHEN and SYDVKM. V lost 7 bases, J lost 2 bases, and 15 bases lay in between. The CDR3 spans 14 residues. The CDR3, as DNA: TGTGCCAGCACCGGGGGGAGGGGGACCTACGAGCAGTACTTC. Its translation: CASTGGRGTYEQYF.

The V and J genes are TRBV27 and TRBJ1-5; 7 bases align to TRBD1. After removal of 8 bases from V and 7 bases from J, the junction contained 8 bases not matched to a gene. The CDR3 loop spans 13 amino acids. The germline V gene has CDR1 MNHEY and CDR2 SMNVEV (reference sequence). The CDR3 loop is CASQMTGTQPQHF. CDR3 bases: TGTGCCAGCCAAATGACAGGGACCCAGCCCCAGCATTTT.

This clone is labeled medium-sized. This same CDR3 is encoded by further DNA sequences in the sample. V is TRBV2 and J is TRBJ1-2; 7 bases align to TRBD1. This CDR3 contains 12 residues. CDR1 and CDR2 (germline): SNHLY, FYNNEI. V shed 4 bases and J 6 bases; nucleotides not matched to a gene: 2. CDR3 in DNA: TGTGCCAGCAGTGGGCAGGGGGATGGCTACACCTTC. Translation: CASSGQGDGYTF.

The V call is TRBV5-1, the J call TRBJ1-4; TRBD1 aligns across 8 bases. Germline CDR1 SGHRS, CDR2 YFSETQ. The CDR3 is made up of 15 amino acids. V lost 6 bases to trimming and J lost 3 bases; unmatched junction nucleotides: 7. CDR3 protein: CASNLQGVPNEKLFF. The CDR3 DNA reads TGCGCCAGCAACCTACAGGGGGTACCTAATGAAAAACTGTTTTTT.

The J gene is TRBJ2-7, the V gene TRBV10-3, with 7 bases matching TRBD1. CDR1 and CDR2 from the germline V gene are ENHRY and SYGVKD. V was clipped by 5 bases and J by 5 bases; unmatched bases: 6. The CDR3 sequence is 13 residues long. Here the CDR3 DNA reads TGTGCCATCAGTCGACAGGGTCGGGACGAGCAGTACTTC. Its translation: CAISRQGRDEQYF.

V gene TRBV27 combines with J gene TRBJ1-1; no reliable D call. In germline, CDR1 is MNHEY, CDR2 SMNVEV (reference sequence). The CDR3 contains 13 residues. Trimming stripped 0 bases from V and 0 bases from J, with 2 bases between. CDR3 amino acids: CASSLSLNTEAFF. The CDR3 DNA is TGTGCCAGCAGTTTATCCTTGAACACTGAAGCTTTCTTT.

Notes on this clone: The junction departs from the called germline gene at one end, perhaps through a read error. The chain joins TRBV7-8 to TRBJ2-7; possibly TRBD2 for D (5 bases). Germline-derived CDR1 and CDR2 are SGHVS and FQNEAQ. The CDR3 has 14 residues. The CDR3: CASSLGSGRYEQYF. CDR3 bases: TGTGCCAGCAGCTTAGGTTCGGGGAGATACGAGCAGTATTTC.

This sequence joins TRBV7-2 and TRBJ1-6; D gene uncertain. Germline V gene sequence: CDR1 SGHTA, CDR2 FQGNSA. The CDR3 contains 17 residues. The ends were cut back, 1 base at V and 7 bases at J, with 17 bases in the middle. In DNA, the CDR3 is TGTGCCAGCAGCTTAGGTGTGGTAACGAGGAGGAATTCACCCCTCCACTTT. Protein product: CASSLGVVTRRNSPLHF.

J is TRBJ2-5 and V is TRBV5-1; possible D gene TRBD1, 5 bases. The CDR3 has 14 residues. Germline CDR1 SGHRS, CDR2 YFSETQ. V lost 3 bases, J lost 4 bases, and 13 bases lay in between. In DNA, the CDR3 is TGCGCCAGCAGCTCAACGACAAGGGGAGAGACCCAGTACTTC. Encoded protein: CASSSTTRGETQYF.

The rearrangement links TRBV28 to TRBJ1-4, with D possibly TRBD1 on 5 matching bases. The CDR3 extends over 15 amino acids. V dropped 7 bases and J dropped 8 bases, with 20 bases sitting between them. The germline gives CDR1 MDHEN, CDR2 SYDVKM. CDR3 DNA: TGTGCCAGCACCACCCTTCGGGGGTGGAGAGAAAAACTGTTTTTT. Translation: CASTTLRGWREKLFF.

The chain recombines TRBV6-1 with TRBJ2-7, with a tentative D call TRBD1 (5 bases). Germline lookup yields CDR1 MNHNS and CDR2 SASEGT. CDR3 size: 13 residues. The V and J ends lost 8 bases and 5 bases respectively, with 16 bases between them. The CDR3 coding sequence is TGTGCCAGCGGCAGGGTGGGAAAAAACGAGCAGTACTTC. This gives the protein CASGRVGKNEQYF.

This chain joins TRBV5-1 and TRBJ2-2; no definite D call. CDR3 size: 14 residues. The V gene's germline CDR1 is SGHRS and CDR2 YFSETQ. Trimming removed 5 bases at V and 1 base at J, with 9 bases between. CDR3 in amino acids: CASSDSENTGELFF. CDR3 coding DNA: TGCGCCAGCAGTGATTCCGAGAACACCGGGGAGCTGTTTTTT.

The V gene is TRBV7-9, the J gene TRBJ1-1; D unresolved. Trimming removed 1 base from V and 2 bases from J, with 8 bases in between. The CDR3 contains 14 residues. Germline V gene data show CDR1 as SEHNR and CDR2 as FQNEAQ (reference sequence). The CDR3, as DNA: TGTGCCAGCAGCTTAGGTGGCCGTAACACTGAAGCTTTCTTT. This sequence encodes CASSLGGRNTEAFF.

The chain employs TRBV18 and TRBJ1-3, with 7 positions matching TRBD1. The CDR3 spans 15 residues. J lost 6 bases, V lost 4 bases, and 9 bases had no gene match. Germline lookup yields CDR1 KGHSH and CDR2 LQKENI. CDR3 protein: CASSRPPGTANTIYF. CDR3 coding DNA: TGTGCCAGCTCACGCCCCCCCGGGACAGCAAACACCATATATTTT.

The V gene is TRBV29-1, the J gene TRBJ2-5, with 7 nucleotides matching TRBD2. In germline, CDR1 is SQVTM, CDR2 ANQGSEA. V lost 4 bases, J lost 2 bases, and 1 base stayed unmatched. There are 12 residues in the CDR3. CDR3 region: CSVGRGQETQYF. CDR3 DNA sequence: TGCAGCGTTGGGCGGGGGCAAGAGACCCAGTACTTC.

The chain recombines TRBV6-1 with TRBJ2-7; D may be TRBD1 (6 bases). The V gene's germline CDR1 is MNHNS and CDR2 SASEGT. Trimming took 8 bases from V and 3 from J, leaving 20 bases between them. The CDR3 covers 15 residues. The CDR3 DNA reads TGTGCCAGCGAGCACAGGGCAGAACAAATCTACGAGCAGTACTTC. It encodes CASEHRAEQIYEQYF.

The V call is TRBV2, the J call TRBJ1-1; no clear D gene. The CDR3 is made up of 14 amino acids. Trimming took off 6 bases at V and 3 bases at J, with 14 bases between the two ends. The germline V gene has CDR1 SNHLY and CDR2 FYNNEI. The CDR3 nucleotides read TGTGCCAGCAGACCCATCGGTCGGGACACTGAAGCTTTCTTT. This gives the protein CASRPIGRDTEAFF.

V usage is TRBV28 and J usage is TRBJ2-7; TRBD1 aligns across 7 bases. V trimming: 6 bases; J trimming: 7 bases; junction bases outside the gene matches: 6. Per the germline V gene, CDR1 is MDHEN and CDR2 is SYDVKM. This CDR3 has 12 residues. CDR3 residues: CASRSDRAEQYF. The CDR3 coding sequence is TGTGCCAGCAGGTCAGACAGGGCTGAGCAGTACTTC.